This is a list of T cell receptor beta chains from one sample in a study of tumor-infiltrating lymphocytes in primary liver carcinoma. TCRdb reanalysed the multiplex PCR reads using MiXCR and keeps one entry per CDR3 protein. The sample contains about 74,000 distinct CDR3 sequences, roughly two thirds of which appear only once. Material: liver tumor tissue from sampling region 4. These receptors all come from a man aged 35 to 55 with primary liver carcinoma and hepatitis B virus infection. Each CDR3 is given with its conserved first and last residue. D genes are given only for firm matches. For some rows the clone size is stated as once, few or many, or as a class when expanded; others skip it.

d_call	v_call	j_call	clone_size	cdr3_aa	cdr3_nt
TRBD1	TRBV4-2	TRBJ2-7	-	CTSSQEPGQDYEQYF	TGTACCAGCAGCCAAGAGCCGGGACAGGACTACGAGCAGTACTTC
-	TRBV4-1	TRBJ2-3	-	CASGQGQTTDTQYF	TGCGCCAGCGGTCAAGGTCAGACCACAGATACGCAGTATTTT
-	TRBV29-1	TRBJ2-3	-	CSVLSSGSTDRQYF	TGCAGCGTCCTTTCTTCAGGGAGCACAGATAGGCAGTATTTT
-	TRBV28	TRBJ1-4	-	CASLDWASTGKLFF	TGTGCCAGTCTCGACTGGGCCTCAACCGGGAAACTGTTTTTT
-	TRBV12-3/TRBV12-4	TRBJ2-1	-	CANSTSSGSYNEQFF	TGTGCCAACAGTACTTCCAGCGGCTCCTACAATGAGCAGTTCTTC
-	TRBV10-3	TRBJ2-3	-	CGISGGAGTDTQYF	TGTGGCATCAGTGGGGGCGCAGGTACGGATACGCAGTATTTT
-	TRBV6-1	TRBJ2-1	-	CVSSVRAGAEDEQFF	TGTGTCAGCAGTGTACGGGCAGGGGCAGAGGATGAGCAGTTCTTC
-	TRBV12-3/TRBV12-4	TRBJ2-2	many	CASSFTALFAGELFF	TGTGCCAGCAGTTTCACGGCACTTTTCGCCGGGGAGCTGTTTTTT
-	TRBV2	TRBJ1-1	-	CASSDKFMNTEAFF	TGTGCCAGCAGTGACAAGTTCATGAACACTGAAGCTTTCTTT
-	TRBV7-9	TRBJ2-3	many	CASSSGSTDTQYF	TGTGCCAGCTCTTCCGGGAGTACAGATACGCAGTATTTT